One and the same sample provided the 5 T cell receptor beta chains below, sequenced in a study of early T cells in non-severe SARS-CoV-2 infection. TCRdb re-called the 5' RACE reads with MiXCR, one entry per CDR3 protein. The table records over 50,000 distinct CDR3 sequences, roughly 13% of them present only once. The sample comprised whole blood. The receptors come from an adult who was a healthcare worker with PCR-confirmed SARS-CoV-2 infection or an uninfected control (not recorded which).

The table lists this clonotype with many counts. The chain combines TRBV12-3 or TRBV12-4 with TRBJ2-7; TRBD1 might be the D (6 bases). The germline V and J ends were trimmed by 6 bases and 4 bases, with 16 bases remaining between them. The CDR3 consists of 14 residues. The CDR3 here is CASSSPGTPYEQYF. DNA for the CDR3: TGTGCCAGCAGCTCCCCCGGGACACCTTACGAGCAGTACTTC.

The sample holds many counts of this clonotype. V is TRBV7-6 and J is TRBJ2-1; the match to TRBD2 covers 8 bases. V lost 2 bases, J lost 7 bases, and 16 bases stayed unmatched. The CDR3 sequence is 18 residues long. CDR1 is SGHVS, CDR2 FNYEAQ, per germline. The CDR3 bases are TGTGCCAGCAGCTTAATTCCGGCTAGCGGGCTCGCCGGGAATGAGCAGTTCTTC. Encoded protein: CASSLIPASGLAGNEQFF.

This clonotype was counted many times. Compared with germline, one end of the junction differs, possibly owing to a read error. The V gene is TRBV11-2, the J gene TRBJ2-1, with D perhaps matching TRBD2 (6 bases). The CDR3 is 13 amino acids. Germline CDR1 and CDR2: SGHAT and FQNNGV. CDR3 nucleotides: TGTGCCAGCAGCTTAGAGCCCGCGGGATCTCTCGCCTTC. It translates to CASSLEPAGSLAF.

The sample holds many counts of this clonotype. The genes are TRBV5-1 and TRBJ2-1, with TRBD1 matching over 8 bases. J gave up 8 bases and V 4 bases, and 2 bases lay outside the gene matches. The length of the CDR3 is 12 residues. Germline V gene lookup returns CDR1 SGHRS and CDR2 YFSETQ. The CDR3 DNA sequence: TGCGCCAGCAGCATGACAGGGGATGAGCAGTTCTTC. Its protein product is CASSMTGDEQFF.

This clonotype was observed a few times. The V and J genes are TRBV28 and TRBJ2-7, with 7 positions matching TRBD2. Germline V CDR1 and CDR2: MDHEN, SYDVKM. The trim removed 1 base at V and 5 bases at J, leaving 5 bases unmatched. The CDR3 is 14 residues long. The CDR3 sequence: CASSLLLGGDEQYF. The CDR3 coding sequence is TGTGCCAGCAGTTTATTATTGGGGGGGGACGAGCAGTACTTC.